Shown below are 30 T cell receptor beta chains from a single sample sequenced in a study of blood T cell repertoires in COVID-19. Assay used: immunoSEQ multiplex PCR; TCRdb lists only in-frame clones, some missing. The sample has 100,000 to 150,000 clones, over 75% seen once; the top ten hold 6.6%. Source material: peripheral blood. The origin of the receptors is an elderly man with active or convalescent COVID-19.

CDR3 in amino acids: CAISDGYYEQYF. The CDR3 DNA follows: TGTGCCATCAGTGACGGTTATTACGAGCAGTACTTC. This chain joins TRBV10-3 and TRBJ2-7; D gene unclear. Trimming removed 3 bases from V and 4 bases from J, with 7 bases in between. Germline V gives CDR1 ENHRY, CDR2 SYGVKD. The CDR3 covers 12 residues.

The chain links TRBV7-2 to TRBJ2-7, with 8 bases aligning to TRBD2. Trimming took 6 bases from V and 4 from J; bases not matched to a gene: 11. From germline, CDR1 is SGHTA and CDR2 FQGNSA. The CDR3 sequence is 15 residues long. The CDR3 nucleotides are TGTGCCAGCAGTCCTACTAGCGGAAGAATTTACGAGCAGTACTTC. It encodes CASSPTSGRIYEQYF.

This clone was observed a handful of times. This sequence joins TRBV7-9 and TRBJ1-5, with 7 positions matching TRBD1. The germline gives CDR1 SEHNR, CDR2 FQNEAQ (reference sequence). This CDR3 has 14 amino acids. Trimming at V came to 4 bases and at J to 1 base, leaving 1 base not matched to a gene. CDR3 sequence (DNA): TGTGCCAGCAGCTCGGGACAGAGCAATCAGCCCCAGCATTTT. It yields the protein CASSSGQSNQPQHF.

V gene TRBV5-6 combines with J gene TRBJ2-2; D is unresolved. The CDR3 is 14 residues long. Trimming took off 2 bases at V and 4 bases at J, with 9 bases between the two ends. Germline CDR1 reads SGHDT; CDR2 reads YYEEEE. CDR3 protein: CASSLTVSTGELFF. The CDR3 DNA is TGTGCCAGCAGCTTAACAGTAAGCACCGGGGAGCTGTTTTTT.

CDR3 sequence: CASSLGHQPQHF. DNA of the CDR3: TGTGCCAGCTCACTGGGCCATCAGCCCCAGCATTTT. The chain combines TRBV18 with TRBJ1-5; no definite D call. Trimming took 4 bases from V and 5 from J, leaving 6 bases between them. This CDR3 spans 12 amino acids. The germline gives CDR1 KGHSH, CDR2 LQKENI.

CDR3 protein: CASSDRLAGGPIPSREQYF. In DNA form, the CDR3 reads TGCGCCAGCAGCGACCGACTAGCGGGGGGGCCCATCCCATCTCGAGAGCAGTACTTC. This chain joins TRBV5-1 and TRBJ2-7; 14 bases match TRBD2. Germline assignment: CDR1 SGHRS and CDR2 YFSETQ. J lost 7 bases, V lost 4 bases, and 19 bases had no gene match. This CDR3 is 19 amino acids long.

The rearrangement links TRBV7-3 to TRBJ2-2; no clear D. The CDR3 extends over 17 amino acids. Trimming took 1 base from V and 1 from J, leaving 13 bases between them. The germline V gene encodes CDR1 SGHTA and CDR2 FQGTGA. CDR3 sequence: CASSLMESTLNTGELFF. The CDR3 nucleotides read TGTGCCAGCAGCTTAATGGAGTCAACCTTGAACACCGGGGAGCTGTTTTTT.

This clone turned up a few times. The chain combines TRBV6-5 with TRBJ2-7, with D tentatively TRBD1 (6 bases). The CDR3 totals 13 residues. Germline loops: CDR1 MNHEY, CDR2 SVGAGI. Trimming cost V 6 bases and J 4 bases, with 13 bases left between them. The CDR3 DNA follows: TGTGCCAGCAGAGTTACAGGGTTTTACGAGCAGTACTTC. Protein: CASRVTGFYEQYF.

The genes are TRBV24-1 and TRBJ2-2; a weak D match, TRBD1 (6 bases). This CDR3 is 18 amino acids long. Trimming shortened V by 0 bases and J by 3 bases, and 16 bases separated the two germline ends. Germline CDR1 and CDR2: KGHDR and SFDVKD. The CDR3 DNA follows: TGTGCCACCAGTGATTTGCCTGTGCAGGGGCTGTACACCGGGGAGCTGTTTTTT. It encodes CATSDLPVQGLYTGELFF.

The CDR3 spells CASSPVLGQGYEQYF. DNA for the CDR3: TGTGCCAGCTCACCAGTACTGGGACAGGGCTACGAGCAGTACTTC. The V gene is TRBV18, the J gene TRBJ2-7; 9 bases agree with TRBD1. Germline trimming cut 2 bases from V and 3 bases from J; bases unmatched to any gene: 5. Germline loops: CDR1 KGHSH, CDR2 LQKENI. The CDR3 is 15 amino acids.

The rearrangement links TRBV10-3 to TRBJ2-7, with D tentatively TRBD1 (6 bases). The CDR3 consists of 14 residues. V dropped 8 bases and J dropped 4 bases, with 18 bases sitting between them. Looked up from germline, CDR1 is ENHRY and CDR2 is SYGVKD. The CDR3 coding sequence is TGTGCCATCGCCTTCACAGGGAATACTTACGAGCAGTACTTC. This translates into CAIAFTGNTYEQYF.

A note on this clone: The conserved phenylalanine or tryptophan normally closing the CDR3 is absent here, so this likely arose from a read error. The DNA is omitted, as the CDR3 cannot be located on it reliably, and the CDR3 follows TCRdb's listing. The rearrangement links TRBV19 to TRBJ1-2; the D segment call TRBD1 is taken from the table without a DNA check. Germline CDR1 LNHDA, CDR2 SQIVND (reference sequence). Termini included, the CDR3 measures 15 amino acids. This chain's CDR3 is CARLERTNKNVWLHL.

V is TRBV6-2 or TRBV6-3 and J is TRBJ1-5, with D perhaps matching TRBD1 (6 bases). CDR3 length equals 14 residues. V dropped 0 bases and J dropped 7 bases, with 10 bases sitting between them. The germline V gene has CDR1 MNHEY and CDR2 SVGEGT. Written as DNA, the CDR3 is TGTGCCAGCAGTTACTCTACAGGGTGGCAGCCCCAGCATTTT. Encoded protein: CASSYSTGWQPQHF.

V gene TRBV18 combines with J gene TRBJ1-2; perhaps TRBD1 as D (5 bases). This CDR3 comprises 14 residues. Trimming removed 6 bases from V and 4 bases from J, with 15 bases in between. Germline assignment: CDR1 KGHSH and CDR2 LQKENI. CDR3 DNA: TGTGCCAGCTCGCCGGCAGGGCTATCCTATGGCTACACCTTC. This codes for CASSPAGLSYGYTF.

Only a few counts were recorded for this clone. CDR3 bases: TGCGCCAGCAGCTTGGGGTCTGCGCTCTCTGGAAACACCATATATTTT. Encoded protein: CASSLGSALSGNTIYF. The genes are TRBV5-1 and TRBJ1-3; the D is unclear. The germline V gene encodes CDR1 SGHRS and CDR2 YFSETQ. The CDR3 sequence is 16 residues long. V shed 0 bases and J shed 0 bases, with 10 bases lying between them. Supplemented by reference TRBV5-1 and TRBJ1-3, the full variable domain reads KAGVTQTPRYLIKTRGQQVTLSCSPISGHRSVSWYQQTPGQGLQFLFEYFSETQRNKGNFPGRFSGRQFSNSRSEMNVSTLELGDSALYLCASSLGSALSGNTIYFGEGSWLTVV.

This sequence joins TRBV28 and TRBJ2-7; D possibly corresponds to TRBD2 (6 bases). The CDR3 runs to 14 residues. Trimming stripped 5 bases from V and 2 bases from J, with 13 bases between. Germline V lookup: CDR1 MDHEN, CDR2 SYDVKM. This chain's CDR3 is CASSIAGRAYEQYF. CDR3 sequence (DNA): TGTGCCAGCAGTATCGCGGGGCGGGCCTACGAGCAGTACTTC.

The genes are TRBV5-1 and TRBJ2-7; possible D gene TRBD1, 6 bases. With 6 bases removed from V and 0 bases from J, the gap between germline ends came to 10 bases. This CDR3 spans 13 amino acids. Germline CDR1 SGHRS, CDR2 YFSETQ. CDR3 region: CASTDRSSYEQYF. CDR3 in DNA: TGCGCCAGCACCGACAGGAGCTCCTACGAGCAGTACTTC.

The chain joins TRBV5-1 to TRBJ2-1, with 10 bases fitting TRBD2. In germline, CDR1 is SGHRS, CDR2 YFSETQ. CDR3 length equals 17 residues. V gave up 0 bases and J gave up 4 bases; unmatched junction bases: 7. CDR3 DNA sequence: TGCGCCAGCAGCTTGGGGGCTAGCGGGAGCAGTTACAATGAGCAGTTCTTC. Translation gives CASSLGASGSSYNEQFF.

CDR3 DNA sequence: TGTGCCAGCATTGTCAGGGGATTCCATGGCTACACCTTC. Protein product: CASIVRGFHGYTF. This chain joins TRBV6-5 and TRBJ1-2; possibly TRBD1 for D (6 bases). CDR3 length: 13 residues. Deletions cut 7 bases from V and 6 bases from J, with 15 bases between. The V gene's germline CDR1 is MNHEY and CDR2 SVGAGI.

V and J are TRBV2 and TRBJ2-3; TRBD2 agrees at 10 bases. The CDR3 contains 13 residues. Germline V CDR1 and CDR2: SNHLY, FYNNEI. V trimming: 5 bases; J trimming: 4 bases; junction bases outside the gene matches: 0. CDR3 coding DNA: TGTGCCAGCAGTAGCGGGAGGGCAGATACGCAGTATTTT. This encodes CASSSGRADTQYF.

This chain connects TRBV5-1 to TRBJ2-7, with D possibly matching TRBD2 (5 bases). CDR1 and CDR2 from the germline V gene are SGHRS and YFSETQ. The CDR3 length is 18 residues. Trimming shortened V by 5 bases and J by 0 bases, and 24 bases separated the two germline ends. CDR3 coding DNA: TGCGCCAGCAGTTTTATTTCTAGAGTGGGCGGAGGCTCCTACGAGCAGTACTTC. Protein product: CASSFISRVGGGSYEQYF.

DNA of the CDR3: TGTGCCAGCAGCTTTAGTGGGAGGGCCCACTCCGAGCAGTACTTC. Translation gives CASSFSGRAHSEQYF. V usage is TRBV7-3 and J usage is TRBJ2-7; 7 bases line up with TRBD2. The V segment lost 3 bases and the J segment 6 bases; nucleotides outside the gene matches: 11. Per germline, CDR1 SGHTA and CDR2 FQGTGA. The CDR3 extends over 15 amino acids.

The rearrangement joins TRBV11-1 to TRBJ2-5; a weak D match, TRBD2 (6 bases). Germline CDR1 SGHAT, CDR2 FQDESV (reference sequence). Trimming cost V 3 bases and J 1 base, with 12 bases left between them. CDR3 size: 15 residues. CDR3 bases: TGTGCCAGCAGCTTTGGTCAGGGAGGCCAAGAGACCCAGTACTTC. It is translated as CASSFGQGGQETQYF.

The genes are TRBV10-3 and TRBJ1-2; D might be TRBD1 (6 bases). Trimming stripped 6 bases from V and 4 bases from J, with 12 bases between. This CDR3 comprises 13 residues. The germline V gene encodes CDR1 ENHRY and CDR2 SYGVKD. The CDR3 loop reads CAIRGGDIYGYTF. CDR3 in DNA: TGTGCCATCAGGGGGGGGGACATCTATGGCTACACCTTC.

Turning to this clone: Compared with germline, one end of the junction differs, possibly owing to a read error. This rearrangement joins TRBV11-2 to TRBJ1-6; 12 nucleotides line up with TRBD1. Germline lookup yields CDR1 SGHAT and CDR2 FQNNGV. The CDR3 consists of 15 residues. CDR3 residues: CASSPGQGAGSPLHF. As DNA, the CDR3 is TGTGCCAGCAGCCCGGGACAGGGGGCTGGATCACCCCTCCATTTT.

The chain employs TRBV6-1 and TRBJ1-2; 12 bases match TRBD1. The germline V gene encodes CDR1 MNHNS and CDR2 SASEGT. The J segment lost 4 bases and the V segment lost 3 bases, leaving 9 bases of the junction unmatched. The CDR3 has 17 amino acids. The CDR3: CASSELGQGARSYGYTF. CDR3 nucleotides: TGTGCCAGCAGTGAGTTGGGACAGGGGGCACGATCCTATGGCTACACCTTC.

The J gene is TRBJ1-5, the V gene TRBV6-4; 8 bases line up with TRBD1. The CDR3 has 17 amino acids. The V and J ends lost 2 bases and 3 bases, in that order; junction bases with no gene match: 9. In germline, CDR1 is MRHNA, CDR2 SNTAGT. This chain's CDR3 is CASSDPGQGGFNQPQHF. In DNA form, the CDR3 reads TGTGCCAGCAGTGACCCCGGACAGGGCGGATTCAATCAGCCCCAGCATTTT.

This chain links TRBV30 with TRBJ2-1; 7 bases agree with TRBD2. This CDR3 region has 14 residues. Germline trimming cut 2 bases from V and 6 bases from J; bases unmatched to any gene: 7. Looked up from germline, CDR1 is GTSNPN and CDR2 is SVGIG (reference sequence). CDR3 DNA: TGTGCCTGGAGTATGGGGGGGGTCTTCAATGAGCAGTTCTTC. Translating it yields CAWSMGGVFNEQFF.

This clone was counted once. The V call is TRBV9, the J call TRBJ2-1; weak D call: TRBD2 (5 bases). CDR1 and CDR2 (germline): SGDLS, YYNGEE. The CDR3 runs to 16 residues. Trimming pared 0 bases from V and 9 bases from J, leaving 19 bases between. In DNA form, the CDR3 reads TGTGCCAGCAGCGTAGGAGGCGGGCCAGTGAAAGGTGAGCAGTTCTTC. Its translation: CASSVGGGPVKGEQFF.

This chain connects TRBV9 to TRBJ2-1, with 9 bases aligning to TRBD2. Germline CDR1 is SGDLS and CDR2 is YYNGEE. The ends lost 3 bases at V and 8 bases at J; junction bases unmatched: 12. There are 16 residues in the CDR3. CDR3 loop: CASSARLAAGSHEQFF. In nucleotides, the CDR3 is TGTGCCAGCAGCGCCAGACTAGCGGCAGGGTCCCATGAGCAGTTCTTC.